The 12 T cell receptor beta chains presented below share a single source sample, sequenced in a study of Ad26.COV2.S vaccination and SARS-CoV-2 variants. TCRdb's table, derived via immunoSEQ multiplex PCR, lists solely in-frame clones and lacks some. The sample lists fewer than 400,000 clones, roughly 90% seen once, with 1.5% to 2% in the top ten. Specified treatment: some 20 received Ad26.COV2.S at low or high dose, single or two shots; five or six received placebo; per-sample allocation not given. Sampling was done on day 63 after the first vaccine or placebo injection. Source: peripheral blood, taken in a trial of Ad26.COV2.S vaccine versus placebo. These receptors were obtained from a person between 18 and 60 years old who received the Ad26.COV2.S COVID-19 vaccine or a placebo.

The rearrangement uses TRBV6-4 and TRBJ2-1, with TRBD2 matching 13 bases. Germline V gene sequence: CDR1 MRHNA, CDR2 SNTAGT. The CDR3 has 14 amino acids. Trimming at V came to 6 bases and at J to 9 bases, leaving 5 bases not matched to a gene. CDR3 loop: CASRGTSGTGEQFF. In DNA form, the CDR3 reads TGTGCCAGCAGAGGGACTAGCGGGACGGGTGAGCAGTTCTTC.

On this clone itself: Other DNA sequences of this sample code for an identical CDR3. This chain connects TRBV30 to TRBJ1-4; D is uncertain. Trimming shortened V by 1 base and J by 4 bases, and 10 bases separated the two germline ends. CDR3 length equals 14 residues. Germline V CDR1 and CDR2: GTSNPN, SVGIG (reference sequence). CDR3 sequence: CAWSEGTVNEKLFF. The DNA of the CDR3 is TGTGCCTGGAGTGAGGGTACCGTTAATGAAAAACTGTTTTTT.

The chain couples TRBV28 to TRBJ2-7, with a tentative D call TRBD1 (5 bases). Per the germline V gene, CDR1 is MDHEN and CDR2 is SYDVKM. Trimming took 3 bases from V and 2 from J, leaving 11 bases between them. The CDR3 covers 14 residues. The CDR3 sequence: CASSFEDTTYEQYF. Written as DNA, the CDR3 is TGTGCCAGCAGTTTCGAGGACACCACCTACGAGCAGTACTTC.

The chain has TRBV11-2 and TRBJ2-7; D not resolved. CDR1 is SGHAT and CDR2 is FQNNGV in the germline V gene. The CDR3 is 15 amino acids. Trimming removed 1 base from V and 6 bases from J, with 16 bases in between. This CDR3 reads CASSLGGPKGSEQYF. In nucleotides, the CDR3 is TGTGCCAGCAGCTTAGGAGGACCCAAGGGTTCCGAGCAGTACTTC.

The chain combines TRBV3-1 (or the pseudogene TRBV3-2) with TRBJ2-2, with no clear D. The CDR3 totals 16 residues. Germline CDR1 reads LGHDT; CDR2 reads YNNKEL (reference sequence). V lost 6 bases, J lost 0 bases, and 14 bases lay in between. The CDR3 region has the DNA TGTGCCAGCAGACCTACGGTTGCGGCGAACACCGGGGAGCTGTTTTTT. This gives the protein CASRPTVAANTGELFF.

The rearrangement joins TRBV21-1 to TRBJ2-7; no check of the table's D call, TRBD2, against the DNA was made. TRBV21-1 is a known pseudogene. CDR3 size: 18 residues. The CDR3 loop reads CASSKEKTRASGMAEQYF. CDR3 nucleotides: TGTGCCAGCAGCAAAGAGAAGACCCGCGCTAGCGGGATGGCCGAGCAGTACTTC.

The rearrangement joins TRBV5-1 to TRBJ2-2; TRBD2 matches at 7 bases. The CDR3 consists of 15 residues. Germline trimming cut 3 bases from V and 1 base from J; bases unmatched to any gene: 3. Germline V gives CDR1 SGHRS, CDR2 YFSETQ. Here the CDR3 DNA reads TGCGCCAGCAGCTCACAGCGGGGGAACACCGGGGAGCTGTTTTTT. Residues: CASSSQRGNTGELFF.

This chain uses TRBV7-7 with TRBJ1-1; D unresolved. Germline loops: CDR1 SSHAT, CDR2 FNYEAQ (reference sequence). CDR3 length: 13 residues. Trimming cost V 3 bases and J 4 bases, with 9 bases left between them. Here the CDR3 DNA reads TGTGCCAGCAGCTTGCTCGTGGGCACTGAAGCTTTCTTT. It encodes CASSLLVGTEAFF.

The J gene is TRBJ1-6, the V gene TRBV4-3, with D perhaps matching TRBD1 (6 bases). The CDR3 extends over 15 amino acids. The V end lost 4 bases, the J end lost 6 bases, and 13 bases lay between the germline ends. The germline V gene has CDR1 LGHNA and CDR2 YSLEER. The CDR3 sequence: CASSLDRLINSPLHF. The DNA of the CDR3 is TGCGCCAGCAGCCTCGACAGGCTAATTAATTCACCCCTCCACTTT.

This sequence joins TRBV9 and TRBJ1-2, with D tentatively TRBD1 (6 bases). Germline V gives CDR1 SGDLS, CDR2 YYNGEE. Trimming cost V 3 bases and J 2 bases, with 11 bases left between them. This CDR3 comprises 14 residues. The CDR3 DNA follows: TGTGCCAGCAGCGCGATAACAGGGAACTATGGCTACACCTTC. Translating gives CASSAITGNYGYTF. Based on the CDR3 plus reference TRBV9 and TRBJ1-2, the full variable domain is DSGVTQTPKHLITATGQRVTLRCSPRSGDLSVYWYQQSLDQGLQFLIQYYNGEERAKGNILERFSAQQFPDLHSELNLSSLELGDSALYFCASSAITGNYGYTFGSGTRLTVV.

V and J are TRBV28 and TRBJ2-7, with unresolved D. Per germline, CDR1 MDHEN and CDR2 SYDVKM. Trimming stripped 8 bases from V and 12 bases from J, with 20 bases between. The CDR3 is 12 residues long. The CDR3 loop reads CASVSGQLPLYF. The CDR3 DNA is TGTGCCAGCGTTTCGGGTCAGCTCCCCTTGTACTTC.

This clone was picked up one time. The chain carries TRBV12-5 and TRBJ1-1; no clear D gene. This CDR3 region has 15 residues. The V end lost 0 bases, the J end lost 0 bases, and 8 bases lay between the germline ends. Germline-derived CDR1 and CDR2 are LGHNT and FRNRAP. DNA for the CDR3: TGTGCTAGTGGTTTGGTACCCCGCATGAACACTGAAGCTTTCTTT. Amino acid sequence: CASGLVPRMNTEAFF.